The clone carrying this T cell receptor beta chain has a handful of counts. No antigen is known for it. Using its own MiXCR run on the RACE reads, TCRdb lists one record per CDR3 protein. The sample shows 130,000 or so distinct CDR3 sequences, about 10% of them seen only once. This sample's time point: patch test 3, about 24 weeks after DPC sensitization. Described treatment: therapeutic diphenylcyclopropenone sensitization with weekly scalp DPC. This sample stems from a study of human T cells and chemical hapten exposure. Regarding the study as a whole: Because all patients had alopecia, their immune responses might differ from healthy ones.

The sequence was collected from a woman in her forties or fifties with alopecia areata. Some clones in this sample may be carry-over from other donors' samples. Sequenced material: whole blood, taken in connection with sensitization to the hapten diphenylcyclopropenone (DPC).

Written as DNA, the CDR3 is TGTGCCAGCAGCTTAGCAAGCCGCACTGAAGCTTTCTTT. This sequence encodes CASSLASRTEAFF. V and J are TRBV7-8 and TRBJ1-1; no firm D call. The CDR3 is made up of 13 amino acids. V gave up 0 bases and J gave up 4 bases, with 6 bases separating them. Germline V gene data show CDR1 as SGHVS and CDR2 as FQNEAQ. Full variable domain (outside the CDR3, taken from reference TRBV7-8 and TRBJ1-1): GAGVSQSPRYKVAKRGQDVALRCDPISGHVSLFWYQQALGQGPEFLTYFQNEAQLDKSGLPSDRFFAERPEGSVSTLKIQRTQQEDSAVYLCASSLASRTEAFFGQGTRLTVV.